Below, 32 T cell receptor beta chains from the same sample are listed, as sequenced in a study of T cell responses to AZD1222 COVID-19 vaccine. Clones were read by immunoSEQ multiplex PCR, and TCRdb kept only the in-frame ones, dropping some. The data show approximately 89,000 clones, with about 86% seen just once and 5.6% held by the top ten. Material: peripheral blood, obtained 28 days after the second AZD1222 dose. These receptors came from an adult who received the AZD1222 COVID-19 vaccine.

This rearrangement joins TRBV3-1 (or the pseudogene TRBV3-2) to TRBJ1-1; unclear D gene. This CDR3 has 14 amino acids. Trimming pared 4 bases from V and 3 bases from J, leaving 12 bases between. The germline V gene encodes CDR1 LGHDT and CDR2 YNNKEL (reference sequence). CDR3 in DNA: TGTGCCAGCAGCCGTTGGACCGGTGACACTGAAGCTTTCTTT. It yields the protein CASSRWTGDTEAFF.

The chain uses TRBV10-2 and TRBJ1-5, with a possible D match to TRBD1 (5 bases). Germline CDR1 reads WSHSY; CDR2 reads SAAADI. The CDR3 totals 13 residues. V dropped 6 bases and J dropped 4 bases, with 10 bases sitting between them. For the CDR3, the DNA is TGCGCCAGCAGGGGGGACGGAAATCAGCCCCAGCATTTT. Its protein is CASRGDGNQPQHF.

The chain employs TRBV28 and TRBJ1-2; D is possibly TRBD1 (6 bases). With 6 bases removed from V and 2 bases from J, the gap between germline ends came to 10 bases. The CDR3 sequence is 13 residues long. Germline lookup yields CDR1 MDHEN and CDR2 SYDVKM. The CDR3 reads CASRIGQNYGYTF. DNA of the CDR3: TGTGCCAGCAGGATCGGACAGAACTATGGCTACACCTTC.

The chain recombines TRBV3-1 (or the pseudogene TRBV3-2) with TRBJ1-2; 8 nucleotides match TRBD1. V lost 4 bases to trimming and J lost 8 bases; unmatched junction nucleotides: 9. Germline V gene lookup returns CDR1 LGHDT and CDR2 YNNKEL (reference sequence). The CDR3 loop spans 14 amino acids. The CDR3 bases are TGTGCCAGCAGCCGGACAGGGTGGGGTGGCGGCTACACCTTC. This gives the protein CASSRTGWGGGYTF.

The chain carries TRBV5-1 and TRBJ2-1, with no clear D. Germline V CDR1 and CDR2: SGHRS, YFSETQ. Between the trimmed V and J ends, which lost 1 base and 9 bases, there was a span of 14 bases. The CDR3 has 14 amino acids. CDR3 in amino acids: CASSLMVERGEQFF. The CDR3, as DNA: TGCGCCAGCAGCTTGATGGTGGAGAGAGGTGAGCAGTTCTTC. Variable domain in full (rest from reference TRBV5-1 and TRBJ2-1): KAGVTQTPRYLIKTRGQQVTLSCSPISGHRSVSWYQQTPGQGLQFLFEYFSETQRNKGNFPGRFSGRQFSNSRSEMNVSTLELGDSALYLCASSLMVERGEQFFGPGTRLTVL.

The chain links TRBV18 to TRBJ2-1, with a weak D call TRBD1 (6 bases). The germline V and J ends were trimmed by 3 bases and 15 bases, with 12 bases remaining between them. The germline V gene encodes CDR1 KGHSH and CDR2 LQKENI. The CDR3 covers 11 residues. CDR3 amino acids: CASSPGQIPFF. DNA of the CDR3: TGTGCCAGCTCACCCGGACAGATCCCGTTCTTC.

The genes are TRBV6-6 and TRBJ2-3; 13 bases line up with TRBD2. From germline, CDR1 is MNHNY and CDR2 SVGAGI (reference sequence). Trimming removed 5 bases from V and 3 bases from J; junction bases left unmatched: 8. This CDR3 is built from 17 residues. The DNA of the CDR3 is TGTGCCAGCAGTCCGCGGACTAGCGGGGGCCCTACAGATACGCAGTATTTT. It is translated as CASSPRTSGGPTDTQYF.

The J gene is TRBJ2-7, the V gene TRBV28; 12 bases line up with TRBD2. The CDR3 has 13 amino acids. J gave up 2 bases and V 8 bases, and 1 base lay outside the gene matches. CDR1 is MDHEN, CDR2 SYDVKM, per germline. CDR3 sequence: CASGTSGPYEQYF. CDR3 nucleotides: TGTGCCAGCGGGACTAGCGGGCCCTACGAGCAGTACTTC. Together with reference TRBV28 and TRBJ2-7, the CDR3 gives the full variable domain: DVKVTQSSRYLVKRTGEKVFLECVQDMDHENMFWYRQDPGLGLRLIYFSYDVKMKEKGDIPEGYSVSREKKERFSLILESASTNQTSMYLCASGTSGPYEQYFGPGTRLTVT.

The chain joins TRBV6-5 to TRBJ2-7; D uncertain. This CDR3 contains 14 residues. V was trimmed by 4 bases and J by 2 bases, leaving 12 bases between them. Germline V lookup: CDR1 MNHEY, CDR2 SVGAGI. CDR3 sequence (DNA): TGTGCCAGCAGTTTCGCTGGGCGCGCCTACGAGCAGTACTTC. Its translation is CASSFAGRAYEQYF.

V usage is TRBV7-9 and J usage is TRBJ2-7; D gene unclear. Trimming cost V 2 bases and J 5 bases, with 13 bases left between them. The CDR3 consists of 14 residues. The germline CDR1 and CDR2 sequences are SEHNR and FQNEAQ (reference sequence). The CDR3 sequence is CASSLLGQSDEQYF. For the CDR3, the DNA is TGTGCCAGCAGCTTACTGGGCCAATCGGACGAGCAGTACTTC. Together with reference TRBV7-9 and TRBJ2-7, the CDR3 gives the full variable domain: DTGVSQNPRHKITKRGQNVTFRCDPISEHNRLYWYRQTLGQGPEFLTYFQNEAQLEKSRLLSDRFSAERPKGSFSTLEIQRTEQGDSAMYLCASSLLGQSDEQYFGPGTRLTVT.

The J gene is TRBJ2-5, the V gene TRBV29-1; D not certain. Germline loops: CDR1 SQVTM, CDR2 ANQGSEA. V was cut by 1 base and J by 6 bases, with 6 bases left in between. The CDR3 covers 11 residues. The CDR3 DNA reads TGCAGCGTTGAAGTGGGAAAGACCCAGTACTTC. This encodes CSVEVGKTQYF.

This clone was seen a handful of times. The gene calls are TRBV28 and TRBJ2-7; D remains unclear. V was trimmed by 3 bases and J by 6 bases, leaving 15 bases between them. The CDR3 length is 14 residues. Germline CDR1 MDHEN, CDR2 SYDVKM. For the CDR3, the DNA is TGTGCCAGCAGTTTCTCCACTTCTAACGCCGAGCAGTACTTC. Encoded protein: CASSFSTSNAEQYF.

The V and J genes are TRBV4-3 and TRBJ1-5; 9 bases are a match to TRBD1. J gave up 6 bases and V 0 bases, and 12 bases lay outside the gene matches. The CDR3 loop spans 18 amino acids. The germline gives CDR1 LGHNA, CDR2 YSLEER. The CDR3 nucleotides are TGCGCCAGCAGCCAAGATCTGGTGGTGACAGGGGGTGGTCAGCCCCAGCATTTT. Translating it yields CASSQDLVVTGGGQPQHF.

CDR3 bases: TGTGCCAGCCGCCCGAGACAGAGCTCCTACGAGCAGTACTTC. This translates into CASRPRQSSYEQYF. The chain couples TRBV28 to TRBJ2-7; weak D call: TRBD1 (5 bases). This CDR3 contains 14 residues. V lost 8 bases and J lost 0, with 14 bases in between. The V gene's germline CDR1 is MDHEN and CDR2 SYDVKM.

J is TRBJ1-6 and V is TRBV7-9, with 8 bases aligning to TRBD1. Looked up from germline, CDR1 is SEHNR and CDR2 is FQNEAQ (reference sequence). This CDR3 spans 15 amino acids. V gave up 1 base and J gave up 8 bases; unmatched junction bases: 4. The CDR3 coding sequence is TGTGCCAGCAGCTTAGGGGACAGGTGGGATTCACCCCTCCACTTT. Translation: CASSLGDRWDSPLHF. Full variable domain (rest looked up from reference TRBV7-9 and TRBJ1-6): DTGVSQNPRHKITKRGQNVTFRCDPISEHNRLYWYRQTLGQGPEFLTYFQNEAQLEKSRLLSDRFSAERPKGSFSTLEIQRTEQGDSAMYLCASSLGDRWDSPLHFGNGTRLTVT.

The chain joins TRBV3-1 (or the pseudogene TRBV3-2) to TRBJ2-7; D is perhaps TRBD1 or TRBD2 (5 bases each). The CDR3 is 14 residues long. Between the trimmed V and J ends, which lost 3 bases and 2 bases, there was a span of 11 bases. Germline V gene sequence: CDR1 LGHDT, CDR2 YNNKEL (reference sequence). The CDR3 DNA reads as TGTGCCAGCAGCCAGGGGACCTCCACCTACGAGCAGTACTTC. This translates into CASSQGTSTYEQYF.

The chain employs TRBV29-1 and TRBJ2-5, with a tentative D call TRBD1 (5 bases). V was shortened by 5 bases and J by 4 bases, with 11 bases between the two germline ends. The germline V gene encodes CDR1 SQVTM and CDR2 ANQGSEA. This CDR3 region has 12 residues. This CDR3 reads CSVQGFAETQYF. The CDR3, as DNA: TGCAGCGTTCAGGGCTTCGCAGAGACCCAGTACTTC.

This clone was seen a single time. The chain recombines TRBV6-5 with TRBJ2-7, with D maybe TRBD1 (6 bases). The CDR3 spans 15 residues. Germline V lookup: CDR1 MNHEY, CDR2 SVGAGI. Trimming removed 0 bases at V and 4 bases at J, with 13 bases between. Written as DNA, the CDR3 is TGTGCCAGCAGTTACTCGACAGGAGAAGATTACGAGCAGTACTTC. Translated, it gives CASSYSTGEDYEQYF.

The V gene is TRBV5-1, the J gene TRBJ2-2; D call uncertain. Between the trimmed V and J ends, which lost 4 bases and 4 bases, there was a span of 14 bases. Germline values: CDR1 SGHRS, CDR2 YFSETQ. The CDR3 runs to 15 residues. As DNA, the CDR3 is TGCGCCAGCAGCCCCAGCCCTATTGGCACCGGGGAGCTGTTTTTT. This codes for CASSPSPIGTGELFF.

This clone was counted between two and nine times. The chain couples TRBV28 to TRBJ1-1; possibly TRBD1 for D (5 bases). CDR3 size: 13 residues. Trimming stripped 4 bases from V and 4 bases from J, with 10 bases between. Germline assignment: CDR1 MDHEN and CDR2 SYDVKM. The CDR3: CASSSQGSTEAFF. The CDR3 DNA is TGTGCCAGCAGTTCGCAGGGATCCACTGAAGCTTTCTTT. The full variable domain, in which reference TRBV28 and TRBJ1-1 provide the parts outside the CDR3, is DVKVTQSSRYLVKRTGEKVFLECVQDMDHENMFWYRQDPGLGLRLIYFSYDVKMKEKGDIPEGYSVSREKKERFSLILESASTNQTSMYLCASSSQGSTEAFFGQGTRLTVV.

As concerns this clone: The identical CDR3 is also encoded by other nucleotide sequences in the sample. CDR3 in DNA: TGCGCCAGCAGCTTGGGACAGTCCACAGATACGCAGTATTTT. Its translation is CASSLGQSTDTQYF. This chain connects TRBV5-1 to TRBJ2-3, with a weak D call TRBD1 (5 bases). This CDR3 is 14 amino acids long. Between the trimmed V and J ends, which lost 0 bases and 2 bases, there was a span of 7 bases. Germline assignment: CDR1 SGHRS and CDR2 YFSETQ.

The chain uses TRBV5-5 and TRBJ1-2; 9 nucleotides line up with TRBD1. This CDR3 has 15 residues. Germline-derived CDR1 and CDR2 are SGHKS and YYEKEE (reference sequence). The trim removed 4 bases at V and 6 bases at J, leaving 10 bases unmatched. Here the CDR3 DNA reads TGTGCCAGCAGCCCCCGGGACAGGGAAAATCATGGCTACACCTTC. Translated, it gives CASSPRDRENHGYTF.

The gene calls are TRBV27 and TRBJ2-7; 12 positions match TRBD2. The J segment lost 1 base and the V segment lost 5 bases, leaving 9 bases of the junction unmatched. The CDR3 is 17 amino acids. Germline loops: CDR1 MNHEY, CDR2 SMNVEV (reference sequence). DNA for the CDR3: TGTGCCAGCAGTCCCTGGACTAGCGGGACTGGGTCCTACGAGCAGTACTTC. Protein sequence: CASSPWTSGTGSYEQYF.

CDR3: CASSLREGPGSPLHF. CDR3 nucleotide sequence: TGTGCCAGCAGCTTGCGGGAAGGGCCGGGGTCACCCCTCCACTTT. The chain combines TRBV5-4 with TRBJ1-6; D is unresolved. Trimming removed 1 base at V and 10 bases at J, with 15 bases between. Germline V CDR1 and CDR2: SGHNT, YYREEE (reference sequence). CDR3 length: 15 residues.

This clone occurred once. CDR3 sequence (DNA): TGTGCCAGCCTAGTCGTCAGAGAGACTGAAGCTTTCTTT. Translated: CASLVVRETEAFF. The chain employs TRBV2 and TRBJ1-1; no clear D. The V gene lost 8 bases and the J gene lost 5 bases, with 15 bases spanning the gap. The CDR3 runs to 13 residues. From germline, CDR1 is SNHLY and CDR2 FYNNEI.

This clone was seen once. V and J are TRBV19 and TRBJ2-4; possibly TRBD2 for D (5 bases). V lost 3 bases to trimming and J lost 1 base, with 19 bases between them. Germline-derived CDR1 and CDR2 are LNHDA and SQIVND (reference sequence). The CDR3 consists of 18 residues. The CDR3 spells CASSIKREAGVAKNIQYF. The CDR3 DNA is TGTGCCAGTAGTATTAAGAGGGAAGCTGGGGTGGCCAAAAACATTCAGTACTTC. The complete variable domain, with remaining parts taken from reference TRBV19 and TRBJ2-4, reads DGGITQSPKYLFRKEGQNVTLSCEQNLNHDAMYWYRQDPGQGLRLIYYSQIVNDFQKGDIAEGYSVSREKKESFPLTVTSAQKNPTAFYLCASSIKREAGVAKNIQYFGAGTRLSVL.

This rearrangement joins TRBV18 to TRBJ2-7, with 11 bases identical to TRBD1. J was trimmed by 1 base and V by 6 bases; bases with no gene match: 5. There are 15 residues in the CDR3. Germline-derived CDR1 and CDR2 are KGHSH and LQKENI. CDR3 sequence (DNA): TGTGCCAGCTCCCTGGACAGGGGGCTGTCCTACGAGCAGTACTTC. It encodes CASSLDRGLSYEQYF.

J is TRBJ1-2 and V is TRBV4-1; tentative D call: TRBD1 (6 bases). The V gene lost 1 base and the J gene lost 2 bases, with 14 bases spanning the gap. Germline V gives CDR1 MGHRA, CDR2 YSYEKL. The CDR3 is made up of 16 amino acids. The CDR3 loop is CASSQGLGTGNYGYTF. The DNA of the CDR3 is TGCGCCAGCAGCCAAGGTCTGGGTACAGGGAACTATGGCTACACCTTC.

The chain carries TRBV7-9 and TRBJ2-7; 9 bases are a match to TRBD1. The germline CDR1 and CDR2 sequences are SEHNR and FQNEAQ (reference sequence). The CDR3 totals 15 residues. The junction had 11 bases not matched to a gene; V was cut back by 5 bases and J by 6 bases. Here the CDR3 reads CASSPPGQGLGEQYF. Here the CDR3 DNA reads TGTGCCAGCAGCCCTCCGGGACAGGGCCTGGGCGAGCAGTACTTC.

The CDR3 DNA follows: TGTGCCTCGACCAACAGGTTATACACCTATGGCTACACCTTC. Translating gives CASTNRLYTYGYTF. The chain employs TRBV30 and TRBJ1-2; tentatively, D is TRBD1 (5 bases). Deletions cut 7 bases from V and 4 bases from J, with 19 bases between. The CDR3 length is 14 residues. In germline, CDR1 is GTSNPN, CDR2 SVGIG (reference sequence).

This chain joins TRBV5-6 and TRBJ1-1, with TRBD1 matching 12 bases. After removal of 1 base from V and 0 bases from J, the junction contained 10 bases not matched to a gene. The length of the CDR3 is 19 residues. Looked up from germline, CDR1 is SGHDT and CDR2 is YYEEEE. Here the CDR3 DNA reads TGTGCCAGCAGCTTGTATCCCGGGACAGGGGGCGCCATGAACACTGAAGCTTTCTTT. This sequence encodes CASSLYPGTGGAMNTEAFF.

The chain combines TRBV21-1 with TRBJ2-6; the table's D call, TRBD1, has no DNA check behind it. TRBV21-1 is marked as a pseudogene. The CDR3 contains 21 residues. The CDR3, as DNA: TGTGCCAGCAGCAAAGGGGGTCGTACAGGGCCCCGCCGGTCTGGGGCCAACGTCCTGACTTTC. This sequence encodes CASSKGGRTGPRRSGANVLTF.